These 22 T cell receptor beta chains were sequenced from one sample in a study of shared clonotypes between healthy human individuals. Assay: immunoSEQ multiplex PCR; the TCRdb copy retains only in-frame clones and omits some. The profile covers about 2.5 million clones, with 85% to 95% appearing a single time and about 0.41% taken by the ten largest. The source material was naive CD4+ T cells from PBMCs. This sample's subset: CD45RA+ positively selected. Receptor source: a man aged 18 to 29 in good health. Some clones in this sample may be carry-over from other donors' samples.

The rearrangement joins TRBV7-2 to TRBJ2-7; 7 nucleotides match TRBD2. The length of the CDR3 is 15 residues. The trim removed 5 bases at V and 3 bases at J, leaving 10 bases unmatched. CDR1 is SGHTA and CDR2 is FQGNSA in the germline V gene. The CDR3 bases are TGTGCCAGCAGCCCGGCGGGGGACGGATTCTACGAGCAGTACTTC. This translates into CASSPAGDGFYEQYF.

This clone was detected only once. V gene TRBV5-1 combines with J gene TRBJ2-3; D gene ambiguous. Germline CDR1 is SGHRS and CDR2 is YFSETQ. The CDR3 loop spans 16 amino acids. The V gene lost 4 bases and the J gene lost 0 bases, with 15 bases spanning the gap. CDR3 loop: CASSPRAASSTDTQYF. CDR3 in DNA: TGCGCCAGCAGCCCTCGGGCCGCATCTAGCACAGATACGCAGTATTTT.

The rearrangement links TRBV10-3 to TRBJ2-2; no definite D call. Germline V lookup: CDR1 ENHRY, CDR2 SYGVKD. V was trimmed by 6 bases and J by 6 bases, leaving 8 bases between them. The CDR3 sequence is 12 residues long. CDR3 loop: CAISRRSGELFF. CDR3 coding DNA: TGTGCCATCAGCCGGCGGTCCGGGGAGCTGTTTTTT.

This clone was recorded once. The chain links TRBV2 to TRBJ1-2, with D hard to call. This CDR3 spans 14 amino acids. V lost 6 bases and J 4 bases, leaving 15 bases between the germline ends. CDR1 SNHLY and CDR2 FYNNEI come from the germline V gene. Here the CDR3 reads CASRAEGAVYGYTF. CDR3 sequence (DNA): TGTGCCAGCAGGGCCGAGGGCGCCGTCTATGGCTACACCTTC.

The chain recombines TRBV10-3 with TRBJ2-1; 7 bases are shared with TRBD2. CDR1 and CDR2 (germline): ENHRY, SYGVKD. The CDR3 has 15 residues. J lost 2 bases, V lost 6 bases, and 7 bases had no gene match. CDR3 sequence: CAISFLAETYNEQFF. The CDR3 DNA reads TGTGCCATCAGCTTCCTAGCGGAAACCTACAATGAGCAGTTCTTC.

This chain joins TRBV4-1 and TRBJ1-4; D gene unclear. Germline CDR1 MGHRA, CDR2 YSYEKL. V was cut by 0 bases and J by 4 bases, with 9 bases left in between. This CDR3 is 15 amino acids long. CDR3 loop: CASSQDGRRNEKLFF. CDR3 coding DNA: TGCGCCAGCAGCCAAGACGGTCGACGTAATGAAAAACTGTTTTTT.

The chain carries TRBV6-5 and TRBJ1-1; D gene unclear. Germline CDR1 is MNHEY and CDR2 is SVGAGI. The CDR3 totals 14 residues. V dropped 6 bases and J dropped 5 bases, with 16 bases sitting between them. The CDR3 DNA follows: TGTGCCAGCAGCCCGGCTGGTACGCGGACTGAAGCTTTCTTT. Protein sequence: CASSPAGTRTEAFF.

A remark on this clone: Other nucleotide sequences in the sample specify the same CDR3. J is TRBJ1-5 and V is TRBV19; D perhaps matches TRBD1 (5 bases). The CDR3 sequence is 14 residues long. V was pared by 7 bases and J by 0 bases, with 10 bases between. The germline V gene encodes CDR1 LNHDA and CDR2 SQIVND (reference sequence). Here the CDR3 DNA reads TGTGCCAGTACCCTGAGGGGTAGCAATCAGCCCCAGCATTTT. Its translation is CASTLRGSNQPQHF.

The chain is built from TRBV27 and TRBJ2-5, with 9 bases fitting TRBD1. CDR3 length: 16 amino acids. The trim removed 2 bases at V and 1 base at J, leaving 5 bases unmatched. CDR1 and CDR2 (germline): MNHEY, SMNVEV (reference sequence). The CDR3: CASSLTGTGIQETQYF. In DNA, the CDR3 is TGTGCCAGCAGTTTAACCGGGACAGGGATCCAAGAGACCCAGTACTTC.

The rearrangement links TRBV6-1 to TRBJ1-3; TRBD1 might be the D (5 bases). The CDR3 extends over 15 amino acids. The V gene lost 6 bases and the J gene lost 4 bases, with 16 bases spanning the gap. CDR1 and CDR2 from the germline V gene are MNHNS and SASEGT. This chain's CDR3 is CASSRDGSLGNTIYF. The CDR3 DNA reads TGTGCCAGCAGCCGGGACGGATCTTTAGGAAACACCATATATTTT.

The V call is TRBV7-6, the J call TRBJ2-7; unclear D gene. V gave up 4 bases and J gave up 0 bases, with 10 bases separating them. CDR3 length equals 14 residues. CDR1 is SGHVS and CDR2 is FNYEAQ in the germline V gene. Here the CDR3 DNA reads TGTGCCAGCAGCTCCGGCGGTAACTCCTACGAGCAGTACTTC. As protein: CASSSGGNSYEQYF. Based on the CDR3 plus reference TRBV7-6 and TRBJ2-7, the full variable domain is GAGVSQSPRYKVTKRGQDVALRCDPISGHVSLYWYRQALGQGPEFLTYFNYEAQQDKSGLPNDRFSAERPEGSISTLTIQRTEQRDSAMYRCASSSGGNSYEQYFGPGTRLTVT.

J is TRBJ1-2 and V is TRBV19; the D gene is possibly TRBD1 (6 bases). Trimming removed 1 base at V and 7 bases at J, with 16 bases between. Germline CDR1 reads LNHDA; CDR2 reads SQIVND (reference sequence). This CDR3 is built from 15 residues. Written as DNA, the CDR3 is TGTGCCAGTAGTATAGTTAGGTGGGGACATAGTGGCTACACCTTC. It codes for CASSIVRWGHSGYTF.

The CDR3 sequence: CASSPTLAHYEQYF. The CDR3 region has the DNA TGTGCCAGCAGCCCTACCCTAGCGCACTACGAGCAGTACTTC. This rearrangement joins TRBV7-2 to TRBJ2-7; TRBD2 is a possible D gene (6 bases). Germline V CDR1 and CDR2: SGHTA, FQGNSA. Trimming removed 5 bases at V and 3 bases at J, with 14 bases between. The length of the CDR3 is 14 residues.

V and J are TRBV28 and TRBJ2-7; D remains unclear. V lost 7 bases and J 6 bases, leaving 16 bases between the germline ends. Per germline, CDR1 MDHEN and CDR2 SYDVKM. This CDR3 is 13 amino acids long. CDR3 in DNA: TGTGCCAGCACCGGTAGTCCATCGGGCGAGCAGTACTTC. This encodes CASTGSPSGEQYF.

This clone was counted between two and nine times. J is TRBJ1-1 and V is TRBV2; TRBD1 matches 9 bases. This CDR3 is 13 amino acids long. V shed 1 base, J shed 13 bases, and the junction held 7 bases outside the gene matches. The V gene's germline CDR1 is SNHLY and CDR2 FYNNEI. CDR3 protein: CASSEEGLTGGFF. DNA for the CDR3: TGTGCCAGCAGTGAAGAGGGACTGACAGGGGGTTTCTTT.

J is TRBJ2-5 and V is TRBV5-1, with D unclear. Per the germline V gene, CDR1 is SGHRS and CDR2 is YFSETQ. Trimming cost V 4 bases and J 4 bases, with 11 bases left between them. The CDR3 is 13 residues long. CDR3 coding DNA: TGCGCCAGCAGCCCAGGATTCGCAGAGACCCAGTACTTC. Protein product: CASSPGFAETQYF.

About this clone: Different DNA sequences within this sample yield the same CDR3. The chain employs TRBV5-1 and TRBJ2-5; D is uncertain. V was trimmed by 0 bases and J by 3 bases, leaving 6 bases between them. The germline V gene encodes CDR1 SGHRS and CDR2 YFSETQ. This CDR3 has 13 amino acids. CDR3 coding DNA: TGCGCCAGCAGCTTGGTGGGCGAAGAGACCCAGTACTTC. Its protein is CASSLVGEETQYF. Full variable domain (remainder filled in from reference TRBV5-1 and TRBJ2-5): KAGVTQTPRYLIKTRGQQVTLSCSPISGHRSVSWYQQTPGQGLQFLFEYFSETQRNKGNFPGRFSGRQFSNSRSEMNVSTLELGDSALYLCASSLVGEETQYFGPGTRLLVL.

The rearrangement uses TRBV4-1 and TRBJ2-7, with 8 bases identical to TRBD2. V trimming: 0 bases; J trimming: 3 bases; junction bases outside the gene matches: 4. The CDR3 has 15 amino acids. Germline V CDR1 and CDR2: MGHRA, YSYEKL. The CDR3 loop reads CASSQDIAGNYEQYF. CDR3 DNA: TGCGCCAGCAGCCAAGATATAGCGGGGAACTACGAGCAGTACTTC.

The CDR3 reads CASRTSGGYTF. DNA of the CDR3: TGTGCCAGCAGAACCTCCGGGGGCTACACCTTC. V and J are TRBV6-1 and TRBJ1-2; D is uncertain. Germline CDR1 reads MNHNS; CDR2 reads SASEGT. The CDR3 contains 11 residues. The V end lost 6 bases, the J end lost 8 bases, and 10 bases lay between the germline ends.

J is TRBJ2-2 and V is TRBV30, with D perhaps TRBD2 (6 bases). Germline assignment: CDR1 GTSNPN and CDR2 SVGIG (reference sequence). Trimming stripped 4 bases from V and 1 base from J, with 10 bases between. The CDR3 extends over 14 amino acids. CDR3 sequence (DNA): TGTGCCTGGATTTCGCGGGGGAACACCGGGGAGCTGTTTTTT. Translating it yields CAWISRGNTGELFF.

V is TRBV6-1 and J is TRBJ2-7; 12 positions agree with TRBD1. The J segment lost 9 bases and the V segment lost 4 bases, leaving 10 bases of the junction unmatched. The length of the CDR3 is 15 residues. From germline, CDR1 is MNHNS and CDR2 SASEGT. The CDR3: CASSVAGTGGALQYF. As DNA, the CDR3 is TGTGCCAGCAGTGTTGCCGGGACAGGGGGCGCGTTGCAGTACTTC.

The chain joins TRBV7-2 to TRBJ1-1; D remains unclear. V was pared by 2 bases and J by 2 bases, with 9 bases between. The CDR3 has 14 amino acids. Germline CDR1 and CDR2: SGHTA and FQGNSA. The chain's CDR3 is CASSLQRTNTEAFF. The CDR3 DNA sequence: TGTGCCAGCAGCTTACAGAGGACTAACACTGAAGCTTTCTTT. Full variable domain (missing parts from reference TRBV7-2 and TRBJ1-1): GAGVSQSPSNKVTEKGKDVELRCDPISGHTALYWYRQSLGQGLEFLIYFQGNSAPDKSGLPSDRFSAERTGGSVSTLTIQRTQQEDSAVYLCASSLQRTNTEAFFGQGTRLTVV.